This T cell receptor beta chain is from a study of OX40 agonist ivuxolimab in advanced cancers. Context from the whole study: The costimulatory receptor OX40 (CD134) was targeted by ivuxolimab, a fully human IgG2 agonistic monoclonal antibody. Intravenous ivuxolimab was administered to patients every 2 weeks at six dose levels: 0.01, 0.1, 0.3, 1.5, 3 and 10 mg/kg. Partial responses occurred in three dose-escalation patients, of whom one had hepatocellular carcinoma and two had cutaneous melanoma. Of the roughly 53 patients in dose escalation, 19 had hepatocellular carcinoma, roughly 15 had melanoma, 9 had renal cell carcinoma and 9 had head and neck cancer. In the dose-escalation cohort, approximately 83% of patients were male, and the mean age was roughly 56 years with a range of roughly 23 to 79. Prior anti-PD-1, anti-PD-L1 or anti-CTLA-4 therapy was permitted, and checkpoint inhibitors had been received by about 37% of dose-escalation patients. Peripheral TCRbeta sequencing was intended to test whether TCR sequence diversity was altered and clonal T-cell expansion was caused by ivuxolimab. The paper describes the monotherapy dose-escalation part (N = 52 patients) of the phase I trial of ivuxolimab.

Genomic DNA was extracted from sorted cells for sequencing of the TCRbeta CDR3 region. The immunoSEQ Assay was used to sequence the TCRbeta CDR3 regions. TCRdb took this table from immuneACCESS and kept in-frame rearrangements with V and J called. Such tables lack part of the clones; where checked against another copy, unresolved V genes explain under half of the gap, and the rest is unexplained. The sample table contains around 77,000 clones; only one count was recorded for 85% to 90% of them. In total, the top ten clones hold around 2.4% of the sample. What the work shows at the level of the full study, not this receptor alone: Low levels of normalized T-cell clonal expansion were also shown by some nonresponding patients. In partial responders in the 0.1-3.0 mg/kg groups, normalized peripheral clonal expansion was found to be among the lowest, especially among CD8+ T cells. After ivuxolimab, expanded clones were on average more numerous among CD8+ T cells than among CD4+ T cells. Antigen specificity was not determined for the clonally expanded peripheral T cells. At doses from 0.1 to 3.0 mg/kg, clonal expansion was seen in both CD4+ and CD8+ blood T cells between baseline and week 6.

In regard to this clone: Its recognized antigen is unknown. Per-nucleotide qualities are absent, and no much larger clonotype sits a single base away.

The trial excluded patients who had a history of autoimmune disease or who were on systemic immunosuppression. Peripheral blood for TCR sequencing was collected from all dose cohorts at baseline, on cycle 4 day 1, and on cycle 7 day 1. Samples came from an open-label, multicenter, first-in-human phase I dose-escalation trial of ivuxolimab. The trial enrolled adults with locally advanced or metastatic head and neck squamous cell, hepatocellular, melanoma or renal cell carcinoma. Before TCR sequencing, CD4+ and CD8+ T cells were separately sorted from peripheral blood. This TCR derives from an adult with an advanced solid tumor such as melanoma, head and neck, liver or kidney cancer. The sequencing used CD4+ or CD8+ T cells sorted from blood, collected in a trial of the OX40 agonist ivuxolimab.

CDR3 protein: CASSLLAGDETQYF. Read as DNA, the sequence is TGCGCCAGCAGCTTGTTAGCGGGAGATGAGACCCAGTACTTC. The rearrangement joined TRBV5-1 to TRBJ2-5; 9 middle bases align to TRBD2. CDR1 SGHRS and CDR2 YFSETQ are derived from the germline V gene. Its CDR3 holds 14 amino acids, cysteine through phenylalanine. This entry keeps only the CDR3 DNA: 42 bases, framed from base 1. V loses 1 base at its end and J loses 5 bases; junction bases beyond the gene matches: 3.